This T cell receptor (beta chain) was sequenced during a study of T cell changes during pregnancy in multiple sclerosis. J was trimmed by 2 bases and V by 3 bases; bases with no gene match: 3. Germline CDR1 and CDR2: LNHDA and SQIVND (reference sequence). The CDR3 is 14 amino acids. Here immunoSEQ multiplex PCR was the method, and the copy in TCRdb shows in-frame clones only, minus some. In the table there are 65,000 or so clones, about 90% of which are singletons. This receptor was obtained from a female donor in good health, enrolled as a control in a pregnancy study. The chain recombines TRBV19 with TRBJ2-7; 8 bases match TRBD1. The material sequenced was peripheral blood, taken in the second trimester of pregnancy. The CDR3 sequence: CASSMQGATYEQYF. CDR3 sequence (DNA): TGTGCCAGTAGTATGCAGGGGGCGACCTACGAGCAGTACTTC.